This T cell receptor (beta chain) originates from a study of T cell repertoires in cytomegalovirus infection. MiXCR, applied by TCRdb to the reads, yields one record per CDR3 protein. There are a few hundred thousand distinct CDR3 sequences in the sample; about 15% occur only once, and less than 50% lies in the top ten. Deletions cut 4 bases from V and 3 bases from J, with 18 bases between. This CDR3 contains 16 residues. From germline, CDR1 is MDHEN and CDR2 SYDVKM. The V gene is TRBV28, the J gene TRBJ1-1; D not resolved. Specimen: CD8+ T cells from PBMCs. The sequence came from a human donor in good health (CMV status not recorded). Some clones in this sample may be carry-over from other donors' samples. CDR3 region: CASSSHMAPWDTEAFF. The CDR3 region has the DNA TGTGCCAGCAGTTCACACATGGCCCCGTGGGACACTGAAGCTTTCTTT.